These 12 T cell receptor beta chains were sequenced from one sample in a study of technical replicates of blood from several donors. The protocol was immunoSEQ multiplex PCR, while the TCRdb copy is restricted to in-frame clones and leaves out a portion. The sample includes more than 65,000 clones, approximately 96% of them seen just once. The material sequenced was T cells isolated from PBMCs. Receptors were obtained from a human donor in good health.

J is TRBJ2-2 and V is TRBV5-1; D remains unclear. The germline V gene has CDR1 SGHRS and CDR2 YFSETQ. Trimming removed 1 base from V and 8 bases from J, with 6 bases in between. The CDR3 contains 12 residues. Here the CDR3 reads CASSLKSGELFF. CDR3 coding DNA: TGCGCCAGCAGCTTGAAATCTGGGGAGCTGTTTTTT. Full variable domain (remainder filled in from reference TRBV5-1 and TRBJ2-2): KAGVTQTPRYLIKTRGQQVTLSCSPISGHRSVSWYQQTPGQGLQFLFEYFSETQRNKGNFPGRFSGRQFSNSRSEMNVSTLELGDSALYLCASSLKSGELFFGEGSRLTVL.

The rearrangement uses TRBV7-8 and TRBJ2-7, with 12 bases aligning to TRBD2. The CDR3 contains 15 residues. Losses at the gene ends were 5 bases for V and 4 bases for J; bases not matched to a gene: 6. In germline, CDR1 is SGHVS, CDR2 FQNEAQ. This CDR3 reads CASSGEGLAGYEQYF. The CDR3 DNA reads as TGTGCCAGCAGCGGGGAAGGACTAGCGGGATACGAGCAGTACTTC.

In this sample, this clone turned up once. This chain uses TRBV28 with TRBJ1-5; 9 nucleotides agree with TRBD1. This CDR3 spans 14 amino acids. Germline V lookup: CDR1 MDHEN, CDR2 SYDVKM. The trim removed 6 bases at V and 4 bases at J, leaving 4 bases unmatched. The CDR3 here is CASSIGQGNQPQHF. The CDR3 nucleotides are TGTGCCAGCAGCATCGGACAGGGGAATCAGCCCCAGCATTTT.

V is TRBV7-3 and J is TRBJ1-1; 7 bases are shared with TRBD1. V lost 3 bases, J lost 5 bases, and 3 bases stayed unmatched. CDR3 length: 13 amino acids. The germline V gene has CDR1 SGHTA and CDR2 FQGTGA. The CDR3 DNA sequence: TGTGCCAGCAGCTTCCAGGGGGAAACTGAAGCTTTCTTT. It codes for CASSFQGETEAFF. Full variable domain (remainder filled in from reference TRBV7-3 and TRBJ1-1): GAGVSQTPSNKVTEKGKYVELRCDPISGHTALYWYRQSLGQGPEFLIYFQGTGAADDSGLPNDRFFAVRPEGSVSTLKIQRTERGDSAVYLCASSFQGETEAFFGQGTRLTVV.

The chain combines TRBV7-2 with TRBJ1-1; D is uncertain. The germline gives CDR1 SGHTA, CDR2 FQGNSA. V lost 2 bases to trimming and J lost 6 bases, with 7 bases between them. The CDR3 runs to 12 residues. This chain's CDR3 is CASSLYWPEAFF. As DNA, the CDR3 is TGTGCCAGCAGCTTATATTGGCCTGAAGCTTTCTTT.

This clone was recorded only once. This sequence joins TRBV29-1 and TRBJ2-7; D might be TRBD1 (10 bases). This CDR3 contains 16 residues. Germline CDR1 SQVTM, CDR2 ANQGSEA. V was cut by 8 bases and J by 2 bases, with 25 bases left in between. CDR3 DNA: TGCAGCACGACAGGGGGCGAGCGGGAGGCCGCCTACGAGCAGTACTTC. Encoded protein: CSTTGGEREAAYEQYF.

Only a few counts were recorded for this clone. This chain joins TRBV11-3 and TRBJ2-7; D uncertain. The CDR3 spans 15 residues. V gave up 2 bases and J gave up 6 bases, with 17 bases separating them. The germline V gene encodes CDR1 SGHNT and CDR2 YENEEA. The CDR3 reads CASSLNRLVLPEQYF. CDR3 DNA sequence: TGTGCCAGCAGCTTAAATCGCCTAGTTCTTCCCGAGCAGTACTTC.

The rearrangement links TRBV19 to TRBJ2-7, with 9 bases matching TRBD1. Germline trimming cut 7 bases from V and 3 bases from J; bases unmatched to any gene: 1. Germline lookup yields CDR1 LNHDA and CDR2 SQIVND (reference sequence). The CDR3 has 12 amino acids. This CDR3 is CASMGQGYEQYF. Written as DNA, the CDR3 is TGTGCCAGTATGGGACAGGGCTACGAGCAGTACTTC. The variable domain in full, with the rest retrieved from reference TRBV19 and TRBJ2-7, is DGGITQSPKYLFRKEGQNVTLSCEQNLNHDAMYWYRQDPGQGLRLIYYSQIVNDFQKGDIAEGYSVSREKKESFPLTVTSAQKNPTAFYLCASMGQGYEQYFGPGTRLTVT.

This chain uses TRBV27 with TRBJ2-7; 10 bases are shared with TRBD2. J gave up 7 bases and V 2 bases, and 5 bases lay outside the gene matches. This CDR3 spans 14 amino acids. Germline assignment: CDR1 MNHEY and CDR2 SMNVEV (reference sequence). Here the CDR3 reads CASSLLAGAREQYF. CDR3 bases: TGTGCCAGCAGTTTACTAGCGGGAGCTCGGGAGCAGTACTTC.

In DNA form, the CDR3 reads TGCAGCGTCCGACTAGGGGAGACCCAGTACTTC. Translated: CSVRLGETQYF. This sequence joins TRBV29-1 and TRBJ2-5; possibly TRBD2 for D (6 bases). CDR3 length equals 11 residues. CDR1 and CDR2 from the germline V gene are SQVTM and ANQGSEA. Trimming removed 6 bases at V and 5 bases at J, with 10 bases between.

The chain joins TRBV29-1 to TRBJ2-3; TRBD2 is a possible D gene (6 bases). This CDR3 comprises 16 residues. Germline V CDR1 and CDR2: SQVTM, ANQGSEA. The ends were cut back, 3 bases at V and 1 base at J, with 17 bases in the middle. The CDR3 spells CSVDSWRRDGTDTQYF. The CDR3 DNA reads TGCAGCGTTGATTCGTGGCGGCGGGATGGCACAGATACGCAGTATTTT.

The V gene is TRBV7-2, the J gene TRBJ2-3; D is unclear. There are 13 residues in the CDR3. Per germline, CDR1 SGHTA and CDR2 FQGNSA. V lost 1 base to trimming and J lost 10 bases, with 12 bases between them. The CDR3 here is CASSLEVRLAQYF. CDR3 sequence (DNA): TGTGCCAGCAGCTTAGAAGTCCGGTTGGCGCAGTATTTT. Combining the CDR3 with reference TRBV7-2 and TRBJ2-3 gives the whole variable domain GAGVSQSPSNKVTEKGKDVELRCDPISGHTALYWYRQSLGQGLEFLIYFQGNSAPDKSGLPSDRFSAERTGGSVSTLTIQRTQQEDSAVYLCASSLEVRLAQYFGPGTRLTVL.